This TCR beta chain is from a study of blood T cells in healthy people across ages. General study points: The lack of PBMC sorting stopped any conclusive naive versus antigen-experienced comparison.

Of note for this clonotype: Its antigen is unknown. The junction departs from the called germline gene at one end, perhaps through a read error.

CDR1 and CDR2 from the germline V gene are SGHTA and FQGNSA. The CDR3 spans 16 residues. Primed by a sample-barcoded 5' primer and a J-beta primer mix, a second PCR proceeded for 7 to 11 cycles. MiXCR, applied by TCRdb to the 5' RACE reads, yields one record per CDR3 protein. The sample holds 550,000 to 600,000 distinct CDR3 sequences, 27% seen once. All donors came from Russia, were Caucasian and healthy, and spanned ages roughly 6 to 95. Material: blood. The source is a woman aged 70 to 79 in good health. This chain uses TRBV7-2 with TRBJ2-5, with D tentatively TRBD2 (7 bases). The J call may be faulty, since TRBJ2-1 better matches the DNA end. The CDR3 DNA follows: TGTGCCGGCAGCTTAACCGTCGGGGGGCGATACAATGAGCAGTTCTTC. Its translation is CAGSLTVGGRYNEQFF.